This T cell receptor beta chain stems from a study of cytomegalovirus exposure and HLA in healthy donors. Study-wide findings and caveats: Reported findings show TCR beta sequences accurately forecast HLA-A and HLA-B alleles in most subjects.

In regard to this clone: Its target is not known.

From germline, CDR1 is GTSNPN and CDR2 SVGIG (reference sequence). CDR3 size: 14 residues. Use of 60 Vbeta and 13 Jbeta primers characterized the PCR. The table came from immunoSEQ multiplex PCR; TCRdb's copy has only in-frame clones and leaves some out. The sample has under 150,000 clones; 76% are singletons. The rearrangement joins TRBV30 to TRBJ2-5; D perhaps matches TRBD1 (8 bases). The DNA end lines up better with TRBJ2-7; the J call may be wrong. This receptor was identified in a woman aged 40 to 50 in good health and CMV-seronegative. Sequencing was done on a sample of PBMCs. CDR3 nucleotide sequence: TGTGCCTGGAGTCCTTTGGACAGGGAGGGCGAGCAGTACTTC. Amino acid sequence: CAWSPLDREGEQYF.